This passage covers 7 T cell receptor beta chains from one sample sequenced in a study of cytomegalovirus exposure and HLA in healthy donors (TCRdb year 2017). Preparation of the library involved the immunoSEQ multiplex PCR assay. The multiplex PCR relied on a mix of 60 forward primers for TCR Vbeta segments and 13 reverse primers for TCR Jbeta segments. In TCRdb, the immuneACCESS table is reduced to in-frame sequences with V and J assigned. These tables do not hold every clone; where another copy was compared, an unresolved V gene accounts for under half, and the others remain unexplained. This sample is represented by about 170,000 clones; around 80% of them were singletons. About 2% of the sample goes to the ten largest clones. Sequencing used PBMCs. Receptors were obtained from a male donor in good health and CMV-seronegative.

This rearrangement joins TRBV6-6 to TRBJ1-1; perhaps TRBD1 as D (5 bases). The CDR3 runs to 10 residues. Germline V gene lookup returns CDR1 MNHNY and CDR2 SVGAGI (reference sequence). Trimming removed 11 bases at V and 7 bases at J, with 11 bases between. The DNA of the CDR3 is TGTGCCGCAGGGCGAGGTGAAGCTTTCTTT. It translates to CAAGRGEAFF.

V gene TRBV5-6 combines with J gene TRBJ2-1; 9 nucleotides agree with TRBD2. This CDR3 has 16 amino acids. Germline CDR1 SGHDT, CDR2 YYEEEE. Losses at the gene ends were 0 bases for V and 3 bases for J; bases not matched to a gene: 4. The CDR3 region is CASSLGGTSIYNEQFF. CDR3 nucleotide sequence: TGTGCCAGCAGCTTGGGTGGGACTAGCATCTACAATGAGCAGTTCTTC.

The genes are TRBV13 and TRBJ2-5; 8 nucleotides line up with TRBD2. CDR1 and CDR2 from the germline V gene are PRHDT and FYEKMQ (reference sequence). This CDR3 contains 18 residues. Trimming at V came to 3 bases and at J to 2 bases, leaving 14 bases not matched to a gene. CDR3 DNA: TGTGCCAGCAGCTTTTACCCAACACGGGGGGGCTTACAAGAGACCCAGTACTTC. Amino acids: CASSFYPTRGGLQETQYF.

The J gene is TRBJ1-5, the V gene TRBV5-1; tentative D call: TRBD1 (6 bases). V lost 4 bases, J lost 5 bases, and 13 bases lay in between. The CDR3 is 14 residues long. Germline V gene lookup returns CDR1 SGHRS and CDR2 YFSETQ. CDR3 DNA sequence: TGCGCCAGCAGCACAGGACAGAGAGATCAGCCCCAGCATTTT. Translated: CASSTGQRDQPQHF.

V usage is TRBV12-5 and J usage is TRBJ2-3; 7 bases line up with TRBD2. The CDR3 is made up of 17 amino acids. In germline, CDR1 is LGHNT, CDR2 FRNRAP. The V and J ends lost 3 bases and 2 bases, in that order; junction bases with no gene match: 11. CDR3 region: CASGFPVGGSITDTQYF. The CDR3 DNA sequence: TGTGCTAGTGGTTTCCCAGTGGGGGGGAGCATCACAGATACGCAGTATTTT. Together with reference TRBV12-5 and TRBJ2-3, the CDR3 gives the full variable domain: DARVTQTPRHKVTEMGQEVTMRCQPILGHNTVFWYRQTMMQGLELLAYFRNRAPLDDSGMPKDRFSAEMPDATLATLKIQPSEPRDSAVYFCASGFPVGGSITDTQYFGPGTRLTVL.

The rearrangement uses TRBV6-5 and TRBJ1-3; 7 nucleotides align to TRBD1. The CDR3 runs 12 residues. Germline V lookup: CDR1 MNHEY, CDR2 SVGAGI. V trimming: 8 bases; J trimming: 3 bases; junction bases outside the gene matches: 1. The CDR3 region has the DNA TGTGCCAGCGGACAGGATGGAAACACCATATATTTT. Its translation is CASGQDGNTIYF.

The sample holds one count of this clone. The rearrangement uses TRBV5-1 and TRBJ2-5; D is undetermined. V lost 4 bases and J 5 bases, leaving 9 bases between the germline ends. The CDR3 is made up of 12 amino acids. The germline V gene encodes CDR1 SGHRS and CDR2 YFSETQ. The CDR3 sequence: CASSQVTETQYF. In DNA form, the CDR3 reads TGCGCCAGCAGCCAGGTAACGGAGACCCAGTACTTC.